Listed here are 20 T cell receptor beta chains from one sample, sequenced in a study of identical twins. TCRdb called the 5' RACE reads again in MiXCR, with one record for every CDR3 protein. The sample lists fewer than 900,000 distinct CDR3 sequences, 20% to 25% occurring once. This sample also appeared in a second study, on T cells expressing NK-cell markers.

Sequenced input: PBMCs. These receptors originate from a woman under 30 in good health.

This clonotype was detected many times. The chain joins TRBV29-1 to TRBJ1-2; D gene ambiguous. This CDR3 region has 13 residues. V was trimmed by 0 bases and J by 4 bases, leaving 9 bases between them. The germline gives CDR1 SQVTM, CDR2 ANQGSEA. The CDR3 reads CSVEDPHSYGYTF. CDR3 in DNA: TGCAGCGTTGAAGACCCTCATAGCTATGGCTACACCTTC.

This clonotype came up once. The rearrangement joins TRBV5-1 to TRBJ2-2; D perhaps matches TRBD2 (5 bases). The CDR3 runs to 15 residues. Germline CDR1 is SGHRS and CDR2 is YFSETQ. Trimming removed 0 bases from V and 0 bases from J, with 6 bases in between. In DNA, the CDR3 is TGCGCCAGCAGCTTGGACGGGACGAACACCGGGGAGCTGTTTTTT. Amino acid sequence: CASSLDGTNTGELFF.

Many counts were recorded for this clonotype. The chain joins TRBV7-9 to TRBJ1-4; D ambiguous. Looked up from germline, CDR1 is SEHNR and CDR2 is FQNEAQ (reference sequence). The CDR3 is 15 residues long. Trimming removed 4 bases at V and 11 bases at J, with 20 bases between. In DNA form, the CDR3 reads TGTGCCAGCAGCTCACTCGACGGGTCTGACGGGAAACTGTTTTTT. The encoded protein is CASSSLDGSDGKLFF.

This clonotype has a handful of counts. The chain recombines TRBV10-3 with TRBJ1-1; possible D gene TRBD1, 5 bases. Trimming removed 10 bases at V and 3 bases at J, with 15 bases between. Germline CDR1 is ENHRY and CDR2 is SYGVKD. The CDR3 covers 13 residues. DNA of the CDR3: TGTGCCACCCTGACGGACAACTACACTGAAGCTTTCTTT. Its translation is CATLTDNYTEAFF.

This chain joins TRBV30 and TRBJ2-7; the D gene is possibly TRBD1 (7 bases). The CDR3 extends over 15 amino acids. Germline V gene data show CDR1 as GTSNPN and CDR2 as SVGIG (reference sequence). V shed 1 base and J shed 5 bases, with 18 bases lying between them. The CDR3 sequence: CAWSGAGQTLHEQYF. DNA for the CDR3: TGTGCCTGGAGTGGGGCGGGACAGACCCTCCACGAGCAGTACTTC. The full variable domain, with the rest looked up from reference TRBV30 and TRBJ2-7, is SQTIHQWPATLVQPVGSPLSLECTVEGTSNPNLYWYRQAAGRGLQLLFYSVGIGQISSEVPQNLSASRPQDRQFILSSKKLLLSDSGFYLCAWSGAGQTLHEQYFGPGTRLTVT.

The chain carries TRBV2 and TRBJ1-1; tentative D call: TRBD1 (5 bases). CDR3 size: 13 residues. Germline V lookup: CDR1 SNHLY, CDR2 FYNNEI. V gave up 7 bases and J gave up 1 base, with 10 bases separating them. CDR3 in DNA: TGTGCCAGCAACCGGGACCGGAACACTGAAGCTTTCTTT. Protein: CASNRDRNTEAFF. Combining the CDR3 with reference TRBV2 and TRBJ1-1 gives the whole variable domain EPEVTQTPSHQVTQMGQEVILRCVPISNHLYFYWYRQILGQKVEFLVSFYNNEISEKSEIFDDQFSVERPDGSNFTLKIRSTKLEDSAMYFCASNRDRNTEAFFGQGTRLTVV.

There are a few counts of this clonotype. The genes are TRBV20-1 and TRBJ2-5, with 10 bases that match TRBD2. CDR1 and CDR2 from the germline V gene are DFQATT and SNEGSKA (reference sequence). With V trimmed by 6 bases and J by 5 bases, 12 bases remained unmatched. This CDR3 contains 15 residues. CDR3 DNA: TGCAGTGCGAGCCAGGGAGCGGGAGGGATGGAGACCCAGTACTTC. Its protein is CSASQGAGGMETQYF.

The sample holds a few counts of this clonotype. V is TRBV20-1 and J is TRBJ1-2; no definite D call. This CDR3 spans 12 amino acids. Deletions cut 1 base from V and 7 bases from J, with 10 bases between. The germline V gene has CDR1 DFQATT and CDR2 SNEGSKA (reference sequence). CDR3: CSARGSSGGYTF. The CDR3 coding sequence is TGCAGTGCTAGAGGAAGCTCGGGTGGCTACACCTTC.

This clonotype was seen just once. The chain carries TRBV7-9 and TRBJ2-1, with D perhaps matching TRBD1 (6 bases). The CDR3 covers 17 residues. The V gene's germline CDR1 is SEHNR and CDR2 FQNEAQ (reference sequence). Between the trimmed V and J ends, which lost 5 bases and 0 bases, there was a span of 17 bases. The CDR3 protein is CASSPGGVWSSYNEQFF. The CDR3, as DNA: TGTGCCAGCAGCCCTGGGGGCGTATGGAGCTCCTACAATGAGCAGTTCTTC.

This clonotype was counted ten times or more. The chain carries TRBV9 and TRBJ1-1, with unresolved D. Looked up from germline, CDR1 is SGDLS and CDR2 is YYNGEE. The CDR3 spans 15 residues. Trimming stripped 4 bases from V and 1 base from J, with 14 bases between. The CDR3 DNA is TGTGCCAGCAGCTTCTCGGACCGCCCGAACACTGAAGCTTTCTTT. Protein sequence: CASSFSDRPNTEAFF.

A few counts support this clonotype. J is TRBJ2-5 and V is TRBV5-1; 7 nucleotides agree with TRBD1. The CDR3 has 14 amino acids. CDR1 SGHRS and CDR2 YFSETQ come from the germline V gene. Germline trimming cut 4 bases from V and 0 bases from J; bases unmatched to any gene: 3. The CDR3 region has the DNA TGCGCCAGCAGCAGAGGGACAGACCAAGAGACCCAGTACTTC. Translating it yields CASSRGTDQETQYF.

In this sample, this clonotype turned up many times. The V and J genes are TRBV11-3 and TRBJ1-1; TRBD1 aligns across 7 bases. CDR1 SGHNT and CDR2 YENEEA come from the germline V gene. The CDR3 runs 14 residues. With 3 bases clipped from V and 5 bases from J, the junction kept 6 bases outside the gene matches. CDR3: CASSFAQGGTEAFF. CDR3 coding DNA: TGTGCCAGCAGCTTCGCCCAGGGGGGGACTGAAGCTTTCTTT.

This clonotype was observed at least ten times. CDR3 residues: CSAKFHGETQYF. The CDR3 coding sequence is TGCAGTGCTAAGTTTCATGGGGAGACCCAGTACTTC. The chain links TRBV20-1 to TRBJ2-5, with D hard to call. The CDR3 sequence is 12 residues long. Trimming removed 4 bases from V and 5 bases from J, with 11 bases in between. Germline V gene data show CDR1 as DFQATT and CDR2 as SNEGSKA (reference sequence).

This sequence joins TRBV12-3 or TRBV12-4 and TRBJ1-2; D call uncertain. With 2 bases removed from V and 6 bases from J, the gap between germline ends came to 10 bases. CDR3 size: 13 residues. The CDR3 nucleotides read TGTGCCAGCAGTTTACCGGCGAAGGATGGCTACACCTTC. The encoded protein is CASSLPAKDGYTF.

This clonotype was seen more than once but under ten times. CDR3 amino acids: CASSVTIAGGLGNEQFF. The CDR3 bases are TGTGCCAGCAGCGTAACGATAGCGGGGGGGCTGGGTAATGAGCAGTTCTTC. The gene calls are TRBV9 and TRBJ2-1; 11 positions agree with TRBD2. V lost 1 base to trimming and J lost 7 bases; unmatched junction nucleotides: 10. The CDR3 contains 17 residues. The germline V gene has CDR1 SGDLS and CDR2 YYNGEE.

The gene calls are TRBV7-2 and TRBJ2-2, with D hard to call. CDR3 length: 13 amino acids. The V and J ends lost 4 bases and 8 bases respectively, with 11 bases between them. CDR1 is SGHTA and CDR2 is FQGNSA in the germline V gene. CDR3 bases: TGTGCCAGCAGCTGGGCGAATGTTGGGGAGCTGTTTTTT. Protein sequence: CASSWANVGELFF.

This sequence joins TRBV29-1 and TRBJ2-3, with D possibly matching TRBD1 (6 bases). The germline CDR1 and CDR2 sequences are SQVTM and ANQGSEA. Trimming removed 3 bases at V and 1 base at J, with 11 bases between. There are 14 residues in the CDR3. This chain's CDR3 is CSVDNRVGTDTQYF. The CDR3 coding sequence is TGCAGCGTTGATAACAGGGTCGGCACAGATACGCAGTATTTT.

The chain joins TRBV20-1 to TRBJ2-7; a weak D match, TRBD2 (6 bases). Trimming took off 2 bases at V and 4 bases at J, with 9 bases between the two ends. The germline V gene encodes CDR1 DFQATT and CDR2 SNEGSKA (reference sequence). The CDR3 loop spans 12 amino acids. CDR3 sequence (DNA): TGCAGTGCTAGAAAGACTAGTTACGAGCAGTACTTC. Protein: CSARKTSYEQYF.

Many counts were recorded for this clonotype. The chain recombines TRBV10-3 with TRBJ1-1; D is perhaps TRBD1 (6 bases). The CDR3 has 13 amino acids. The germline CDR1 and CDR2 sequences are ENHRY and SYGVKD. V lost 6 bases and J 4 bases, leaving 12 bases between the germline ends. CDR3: CAISREDSTEAFF. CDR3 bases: TGTGCCATCAGCAGAGAGGACAGCACTGAAGCTTTCTTT.

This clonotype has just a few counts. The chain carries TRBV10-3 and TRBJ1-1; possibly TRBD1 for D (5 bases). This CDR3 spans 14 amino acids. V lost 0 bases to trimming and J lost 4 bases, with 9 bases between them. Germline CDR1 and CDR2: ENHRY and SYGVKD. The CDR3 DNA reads TGTGCCATCAGTGAGTCTTGGGGGAGCACTGAAGCTTTCTTT. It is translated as CAISESWGSTEAFF.